This T cell receptor beta chain was identified in a study of metastatic and nonmetastatic thyroid tumors. Study background: From malignant and benign thyroid patients, repertoires in blood and in tumor or nodule tissue were compared.

Germline lookup yields CDR1 KGHSH and CDR2 LQKENI. Unmatched junction bases numbered 4, after V lost 3 bases and J lost 2 bases. The CDR3 length is 14 residues. In the study's own analysis: In papillary thyroid cancer, a distant-metastasis classifier was built using CDR3 differences across clinicopathological groups. Via MiXCR, TCRdb re-called the PCR reads. Here the V and J calls rest on TCRdb's processing, not on the authors' analysis. Found here are around 20,000 clones, 25% to 30% of them singletons; the top ten hold roughly a quarter. This clone is labeled medium-sized. Its antigen is not identified. Study-level findings and limits: In both blood and tumor samples, TCR beta diversity was reported significantly higher for malignant than benign nodules.

The entire patient cohort was treatment-naive prior to thyroid surgery. Sequenced sample: tumor tissue. The source is a male donor with papillary thyroid cancer or a benign thyroid nodule (not recorded which). Some clones in this sample may be carry-over from other donors' samples. This chain connects TRBV18 to TRBJ2-7; 7 nucleotides match TRBD1. The chain's CDR3 is CASSPTTGAYEQYF. The CDR3 bases are TGTGCCAGCTCACCGACAACAGGGGCCTACGAGCAGTACTTC.